This T cell receptor beta chain stems from a study of T-cell memory formation after mild COVID-19. As for the study in general: The study found TCR clusters largely donor specific. General study points: Mainly CM and EM harbored the contracting CD4+ clones; mainly EMRA harbored the CD8+ ones.

To note about this clonotype: Its antigen is not known.

Using its own MiXCR run on the 5' RACE reads, TCRdb lists one record per CDR3 protein. The data show just over 400,000 distinct CDR3 sequences, around a quarter seen once. Per the germline V gene, CDR1 is MGHRA and CDR2 is YSYEKL. With 4 bases removed from V and 6 bases from J, the gap between germline ends came to 11 bases. The CDR3 is 13 residues long. Sequencing used PBMCs or a T cell subset sorted from them (not recorded which). The chain carries TRBV4-1 and TRBJ2-3; D remains unclear. This TCR derives from an adult woman who had mild COVID-19 (a few samples of this study predate the infection). Cell type and time point are not known. CDR3 nucleotide sequence: TGCGCCAGCAGCCCCCTCTGGCGGGATACGCAGTATTTT. The encoded protein is CASSPLWRDTQYF.